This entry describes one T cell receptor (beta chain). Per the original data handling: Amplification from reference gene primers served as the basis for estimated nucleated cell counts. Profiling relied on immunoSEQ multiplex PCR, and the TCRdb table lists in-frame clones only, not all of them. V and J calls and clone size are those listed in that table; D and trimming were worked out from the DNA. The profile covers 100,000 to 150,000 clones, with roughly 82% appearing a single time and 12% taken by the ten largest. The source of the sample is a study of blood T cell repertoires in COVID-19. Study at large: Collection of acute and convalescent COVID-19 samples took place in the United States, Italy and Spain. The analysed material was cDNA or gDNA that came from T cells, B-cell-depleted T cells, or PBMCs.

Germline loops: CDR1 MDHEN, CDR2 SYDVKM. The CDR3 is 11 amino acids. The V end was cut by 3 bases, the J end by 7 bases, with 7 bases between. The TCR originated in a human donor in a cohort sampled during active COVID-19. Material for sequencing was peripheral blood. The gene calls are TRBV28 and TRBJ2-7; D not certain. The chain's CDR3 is CASSFWPEQYF. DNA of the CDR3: TGTGCCAGCAGTTTTTGGCCAGAGCAGTACTTC.